This note documents a single T cell receptor beta chain sequence. The CDR3 has 15 residues. After removal of 0 bases from V and 5 bases from J, the junction contained 8 bases not matched to a gene. Germline CDR1 SGHNT, CDR2 YYREEE (reference sequence). This sample is drawn from a study of blood T cell repertoires in COVID-19. Original processing methods: Reference gene primer amplification gave estimated nucleated cell counts. Repertoires were generated with immunoSEQ multiplex PCR, while TCRdb's copy carries only in-frame clones and drops some. That table is the source of V, J and clone size, and D and trimming were worked out from the DNA. The table records some 450,000 clones, about 87% of them present only once.

The sample taken for sequencing was peripheral blood. This clonotype originated in a woman aged 50 to 65 with COVID-19, enrolled during active disease. The chain uses TRBV5-4 and TRBJ2-7, with 7 bases matching TRBD1. This CDR3 reads CASSLAGTAPNEQYF. The CDR3 DNA follows: TGTGCCAGCAGCTTGGCCGGGACAGCGCCCAACGAGCAGTACTTC.